The sequence of this T cell receptor beta chain was determined in a study of blood T cell repertoires in COVID-19. Study at large: Some COVID-19 samples were acute and others convalescent; all came from the United States, Italy and Spain. The analysed material was cDNA or gDNA that came from T cells, B-cell-depleted T cells, or PBMCs.

The V end was cut by 1 base, the J end by 5 bases, with 9 bases between. CDR1 is SEHNR and CDR2 is FQNEAQ in the germline V gene (reference sequence). The length of the CDR3 is 13 residues. Only a few counts were recorded for this clone. Authors' data handling: Estimates of nucleated cell counts were drawn from the amplification of reference gene primers. Only in-frame clones appear in the TCRdb table, and some are missing; sequencing was by immunoSEQ multiplex PCR. V and J calls and clone size come straight from that table; D and trimming were deduced from the DNA. The repertoire consists of 380,000 or so clones, with over 65% occurring once and the leading ten covering around 1.1%.

The sequence derives from a human donor with acute or convalescent COVID-19. The donor label of this sample is uncertain. The chain employs TRBV7-9 and TRBJ2-7; D unclear. Material for sequencing was peripheral blood. The CDR3 DNA sequence: TGTGCCAGCAGCTTAGGCCTAGAGGACGAGCAGTACTTC. Protein: CASSLGLEDEQYF.